This T cell receptor beta chain emerged from a study of T cell responses to AZD1222 COVID-19 vaccine. TCRdb's copy holds only in-frame clones and misses some; the assay was immunoSEQ multiplex PCR. The sample records 90,000 to 110,000 clones, 85% to 90% being singletons. About this clone: Its ends do not fully match the called genes, so a read error is possible.

Germline V gene lookup returns CDR1 MDHEN and CDR2 SYDVKM. The CDR3 has 19 amino acids. The input for sequencing was peripheral blood, taken 28 days after the second AZD1222 dose. The chain uses TRBV28 and TRBJ1-6; no clear D. The clonotype was recovered from an adult who received the AZD1222 COVID-19 vaccine. This CDR3 reads CASRDLRHAESSFNSPLHF. The CDR3 DNA sequence: TGTGCCAGCAGGGACCTCAGACACGCGGAATCCTCCTTTAATTCACCCCTCCACTTT.